What follows is one TCR beta chain and its context. Its specificity is not known. This sample is part of a study of T cells in Graves' hyperthyroidism and ophthalmopathy. Study-wide results and caveats: The model forecast ophthalmopathy, anticipating it by a median 6.5 months before onset. Most expanded thyroid clonotypes above 0.001 also appeared in blood. A 13 V-J signature model discriminated ophthalmopathy versus stable hyperthyroidism.

Regions amplified from RNA transcripts were the TCR beta CDR3 regions. During a first-round RT-PCR of the TCR CDR3, the HTBI primer set was used. TCRdb re-called the multiplex PCR reads through MiXCR, storing one row per CDR3 protein. The sample contains roughly 500,000 distinct CDR3 sequences, 40% to 55% of which appear only once. Germline lookup yields CDR1 SEHNR and CDR2 FQNEAQ (reference sequence). The CDR3 length is 13 residues. The V end lost 7 bases, the J end lost 3 bases, and 13 bases lay between the germline ends. The genes are TRBV7-9 and TRBJ2-7, with D possibly matching TRBD1 (5 bases). The material sequenced was peripheral blood or thyroid tissue (not recorded which). This receptor was taken from an adult woman with Graves' disease, either hyperthyroidism or ophthalmopathy (not recorded which). The CDR3 is CASIARANYEQYF. CDR3 sequence (DNA): TGTGCCAGCATAGCCAGGGCAAACTACGAGCAGTACTTC.